This T cell receptor beta chain was recorded in a study of cytomegalovirus exposure and HLA in healthy donors. The primer mix had 60 Vbeta and 13 Jbeta primers. Profiling relied on immunoSEQ multiplex PCR, and the TCRdb table lists in-frame clones only, not all of them. The sample lists some 150,000 clones; about 87% were seen once. This CDR3 region has 15 residues. This receptor was obtained from a young woman in good health and CMV-seronegative. Sequencing was done on a sample of PBMCs. The chain has TRBV21-1 and TRBJ1-1; the table assigns TRBD1, which was not confirmed against the DNA. TRBV21-1 is given as a pseudogene. The CDR3 sequence: CASSTEQVTGGEAFF. CDR3 DNA: TGTGCCAGCAGTACCGAACAGGTCACCGGTGGCGAAGCTTTCTTT.